This entry describes one T cell receptor beta chain. There is no known antigen for this receptor. Base qualities are not recorded, but no much larger clone differs from it by a single base. Other DNA sequences in the same sample also yield this CDR3. Using the deep immunoSEQ assay, multiplex PCR amplified TCR CDR3 regions from genomic DNA. Extracted genomic DNA from each cell subset was distributed evenly across all wells of several immunoSEQ 96-well plates, and each plate was treated as a replicate. Each replicate PCR for sorted subsets received 150 to 250 ng genomic DNA, equal to roughly 29,000 T cell genomes. The purified libraries were quantified using a Qubit 3.0 fluorometer, sized with a Bioanalyzer 2100, and then quantified again using the KAPA Library Quantification kit. Each immunoSEQ 96-well plate was sequenced on its own single-read 150-cycle Illumina NextSeq 550 flow cell. The published analysis was carried out like this. Because the immunoSEQ output included only junctional sequences and no quality scores, the filtering could not be the same as the filtering used for full-length reads. Sequences were annotated with PyIR, a Python wrapper for IgBLAST v1.9, and V/J genes and CDR3 were assigned using IMGT germline references. Reads were removed for weak V/J assignments (E-value above 1e-6), missing CDR3, stop codons, out-of-frame junctions, or ambiguous translated residues. V3J clonotypes were defined as sequences sharing an identical inferred V gene, J gene, and CDR3 amino acid sequence. The percentage overlap between two repertoires was calculated by dividing the number of shared unique clonotypes by the size of the smaller repertoire. Richness of each repertoire was evaluated using RTK rarefaction, the Chao1 estimator, and Recon v2.1 estimates of unobserved clonotypes. For all TCRbeta clonotypes obtained by the gDNA method from four donors, generation probabilities were computed with OLGA. This immuneACCESS table, as held by TCRdb, lists in-frame sequences with V and J called but not all clones. Of the missing ones, under half trace to an unresolved V gene in checked studies; the others have no known cause. Clonal size and the V and J genes are those of that table, whereas D and trimming came from the DNA. The sample table contains 2,500,000 or so clones; only one count was recorded for more than 85% of them. Of the sample, approximately 0.37% falls within the top ten clones.

This specimen comes from a study of shared clonotypes between healthy human individuals (TCRdb year 2020). Describing the broader study: A couple of women and three men aged 18 to 49 years were included in the cohort. For each donor, three plates each were used for CD4 naive and CD4 memory, two plates were used for CD8 naive, and one plate was used for CD8 memory. Blood TCR repertoires of roughly five healthy adults were deeply sequenced to estimate repertoire size and the extent of clonotype sharing between individuals. Libraries were prepared and TCR repertoires were sequenced by different laboratories using diverse techniques, in order to increase sequencing depth and limit assay-specific biases. Per donor, leukapheresis produced somewhere between about 0.9 and 9.5 billion PBMCs. Paper-wide results and their limitations: Rarefaction of sorted-subset datasets indicated incomplete sequencing despite the large sequencing depth. Only blood was sampled, and tissue TCR repertoires likely differ from those in blood. Naive subsets generally had larger estimated clonotype richness than memory subsets did. When four donors were compared, the shared fraction of clonotypes was 5% to 6.5% for naive CD4, around 3.5% for naive CD8, 2% to 2.5% for memory CD4, and around 0.37% for memory CD8. Higher generation probabilities were observed for clonotypes shared by all four sorted-subset donors than for non-shared clonotypes. Because the study included a small number of donors, the genetic and exposure-history diversity represented was limited. Based on pairwise subsampling, the degree of clonotype sharing among donors was expected to be affected by sequencing depth.

The CDR3 has 15 amino acids, counting the end cysteine and phenylalanine. The DNA shown is the 45-base CDR3, in frame from base 1. CDR1 and CDR2 (MGHRA, YSYEKL) derive from the germline V gene. Compared with germline, V lacks 1 base and J lacks 6 bases; bases without a gene match: 4. Donors were healthy HIV-negative adults with no recently reported acute infections or vaccinations. Every donor was a Caucasian adult residing in Nashville, Tennessee, USA. CD4+ T cells were enriched by magnetic negative selection, after which naive cells were positively selected on CD45RA and the negative fraction was taken as the memory subset. Blood was collected by leukapheresis, and PBMCs were isolated by Ficoll-Histopaque density gradient centrifugation and then cryopreserved in liquid nitrogen vapor phase. Analytical flow cytometry was used to check the purity and quantity of each magnetically sorted T cell population. Genomic DNA was isolated from every sorted fraction and measured by UV absorbance on a Nanodrop 2000c.

The source of this sequence is a man between 18 and 29 years old in good health. Some clones in this sample may be carry-over from other donors' samples. Here the chain combines TRBV4-1 and TRBJ2-7, and 12 bases in between align with TRBD1. The specimen was naive CD4+ T cells from PBMCs. The cell subset or site label on this specimen signifies: CD45RA+ positively selected. The sequenced DNA: TGCGCCAGCAGCCAAGGGCGGGACAGGGGGCGCGAGCAGTACTTC. Its product reads: CASSQGRDRGREQYF.